This T cell receptor (beta chain) was captured in a study of T-cell reconstitution after alpha-beta-depleted transplantation in children. Unique molecular identifiers tagged the TCRbeta library. Using its own MiXCR run on the PCR reads, TCRdb lists one record per CDR3 protein. Of approximately 210,000 distinct CDR3 sequences listed, just over 14% are singletons. Many counts were recorded for this clonotype. The sequencing here drew on PBMCs from the stem cell graft donor, taken from the stem cell graft. The TCR was taken from a human donor who donated a stem cell graft to a child with acute lymphoblastic leukemia.

CDR3 sequence: CASIHLGGTYGYTF. CDR3 nucleotide sequence: TGTGCCAGCATCCACCTCGGGGGGACCTATGGCTACACCTTC. The chain is built from TRBV12-3 or TRBV12-4 and TRBJ1-2; D is possibly TRBD1 (5 bases). The CDR3 sequence is 14 residues long. V lost 7 bases to trimming and J lost 4 bases, with 16 bases between them.